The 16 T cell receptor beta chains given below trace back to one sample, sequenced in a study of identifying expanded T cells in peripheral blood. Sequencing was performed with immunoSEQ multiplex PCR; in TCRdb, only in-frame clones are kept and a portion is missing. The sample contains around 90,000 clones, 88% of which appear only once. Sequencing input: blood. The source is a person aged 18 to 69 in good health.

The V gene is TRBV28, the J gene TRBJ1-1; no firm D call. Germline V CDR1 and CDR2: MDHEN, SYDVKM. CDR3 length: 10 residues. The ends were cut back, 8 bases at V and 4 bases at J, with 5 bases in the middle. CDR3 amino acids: CASLGTEAFF. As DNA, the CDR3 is TGTGCCAGCCTAGGCACTGAAGCTTTCTTT. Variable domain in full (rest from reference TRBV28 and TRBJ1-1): DVKVTQSSRYLVKRTGEKVFLECVQDMDHENMFWYRQDPGLGLRLIYFSYDVKMKEKGDIPEGYSVSREKKERFSLILESASTNQTSMYLCASLGTEAFFGQGTRLTVV.

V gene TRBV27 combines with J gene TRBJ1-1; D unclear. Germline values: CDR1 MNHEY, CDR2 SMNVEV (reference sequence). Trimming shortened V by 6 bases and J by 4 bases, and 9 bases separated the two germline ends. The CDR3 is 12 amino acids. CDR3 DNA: TGTGCCAGCAGGGGCAGCGGCACTGAAGCTTTCTTT. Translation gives CASRGSGTEAFF.

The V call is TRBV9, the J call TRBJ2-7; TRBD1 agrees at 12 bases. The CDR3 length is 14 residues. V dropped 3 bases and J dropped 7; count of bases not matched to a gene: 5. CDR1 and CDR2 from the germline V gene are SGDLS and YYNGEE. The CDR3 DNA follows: TGTGCCAGCAGCGCGGGACAGGGGGCCAGGGAGCAGTACTTC. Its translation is CASSAGQGAREQYF.

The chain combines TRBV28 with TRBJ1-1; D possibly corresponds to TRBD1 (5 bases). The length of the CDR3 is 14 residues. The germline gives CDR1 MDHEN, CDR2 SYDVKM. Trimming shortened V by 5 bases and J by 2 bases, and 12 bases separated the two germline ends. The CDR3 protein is CASSIPGKNTEAFF. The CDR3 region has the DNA TGTGCCAGCAGTATTCCAGGGAAAAACACTGAAGCTTTCTTT.

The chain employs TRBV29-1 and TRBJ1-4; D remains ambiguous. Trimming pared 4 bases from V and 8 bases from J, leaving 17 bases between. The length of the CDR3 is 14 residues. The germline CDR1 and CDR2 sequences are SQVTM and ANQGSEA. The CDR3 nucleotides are TGCAGCGTTGTTCCCTCAAACCGGGAGGAAAAACTGTTTTTT. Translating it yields CSVVPSNREEKLFF.

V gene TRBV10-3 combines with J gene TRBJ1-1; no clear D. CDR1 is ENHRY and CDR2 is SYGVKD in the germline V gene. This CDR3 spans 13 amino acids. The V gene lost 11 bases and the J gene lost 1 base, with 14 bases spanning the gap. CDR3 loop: CAVARARNTEAFF. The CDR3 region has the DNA TGTGCCGTGGCACGGGCGAGGAACACTGAAGCTTTCTTT.

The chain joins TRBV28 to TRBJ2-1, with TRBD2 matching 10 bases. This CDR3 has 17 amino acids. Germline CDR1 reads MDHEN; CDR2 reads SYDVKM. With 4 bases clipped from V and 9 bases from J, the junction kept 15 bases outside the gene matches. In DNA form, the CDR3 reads TGTGCCAGCAGTTCATCCCGAGCGGGGGGGCCTCGGGGTGAGCAGTTCTTC. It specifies CASSSSRAGGPRGEQFF.

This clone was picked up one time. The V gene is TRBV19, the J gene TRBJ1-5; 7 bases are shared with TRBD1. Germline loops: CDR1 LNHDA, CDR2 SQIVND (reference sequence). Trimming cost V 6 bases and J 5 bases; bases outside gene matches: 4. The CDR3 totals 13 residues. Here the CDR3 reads CASRGQEDQPQHF. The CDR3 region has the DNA TGTGCCAGTAGAGGACAGGAGGATCAGCCCCAGCATTTT.

The CDR3 bases are TGTGCCAGCAGTTTGACAGGGCAGCCCCAGCATTTT. Translating it yields CASSLTGQPQHF. The chain recombines TRBV27 with TRBJ1-5; TRBD1 agrees at 7 bases. Germline V CDR1 and CDR2: MNHEY, SMNVEV (reference sequence). Trimming took 3 bases from V and 7 from J; bases not matched to a gene: 0. The CDR3 sequence is 12 residues long.

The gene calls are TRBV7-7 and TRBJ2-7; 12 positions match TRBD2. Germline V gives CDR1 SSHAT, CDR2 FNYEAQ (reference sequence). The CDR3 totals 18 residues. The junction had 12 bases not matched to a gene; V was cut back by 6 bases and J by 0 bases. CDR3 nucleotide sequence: TGTGCCAGCAGTCCTTCCCCCGGGACTAGCGGGCCCTCCTACGAGCAGTACTTC. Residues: CASSPSPGTSGPSYEQYF.

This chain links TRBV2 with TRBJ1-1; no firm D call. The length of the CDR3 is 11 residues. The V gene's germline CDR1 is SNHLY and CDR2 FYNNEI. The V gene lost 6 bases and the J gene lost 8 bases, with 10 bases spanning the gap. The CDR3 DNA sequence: TGTGCCAGCAGGCCGGTGAGGGAAGCTTTCTTT. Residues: CASRPVREAFF.

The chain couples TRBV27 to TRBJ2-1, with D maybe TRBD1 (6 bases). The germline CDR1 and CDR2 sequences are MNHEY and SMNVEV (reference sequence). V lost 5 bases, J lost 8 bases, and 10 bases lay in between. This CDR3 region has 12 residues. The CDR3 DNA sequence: TGTGCCAGCAGTCGTGAGGGGGATGAGCAGTTCTTC. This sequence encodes CASSREGDEQFF.

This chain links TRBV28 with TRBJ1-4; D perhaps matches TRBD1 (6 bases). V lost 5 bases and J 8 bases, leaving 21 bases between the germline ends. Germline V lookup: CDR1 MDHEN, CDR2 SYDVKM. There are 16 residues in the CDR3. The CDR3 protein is CASSIQEQGRREKLFF. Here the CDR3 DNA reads TGTGCCAGCAGTATCCAAGAGCAGGGGAGACGGGAAAAACTGTTTTTT.

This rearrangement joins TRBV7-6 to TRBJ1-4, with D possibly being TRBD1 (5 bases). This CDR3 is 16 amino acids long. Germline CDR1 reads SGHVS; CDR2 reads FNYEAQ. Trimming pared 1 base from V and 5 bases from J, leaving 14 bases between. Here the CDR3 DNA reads TGTGCCAGCAGCTTAGACGCGTGGTCAGGGAATGAAAAACTGTTTTTT. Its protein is CASSLDAWSGNEKLFF.

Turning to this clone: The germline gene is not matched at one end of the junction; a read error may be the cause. The CDR3, as DNA: TGTGCCAGCAGCCAAGGCGGAGGGGGGAGCTACGAGCAGTACTTC. Protein product: CASSQGGGGSYEQYF. V usage is TRBV4-1 and J usage is TRBJ2-7, with D possibly being TRBD1 or TRBD2 (6 bases each). Germline V gene lookup returns CDR1 MGHRA and CDR2 YSYEKL. The CDR3 contains 15 residues.

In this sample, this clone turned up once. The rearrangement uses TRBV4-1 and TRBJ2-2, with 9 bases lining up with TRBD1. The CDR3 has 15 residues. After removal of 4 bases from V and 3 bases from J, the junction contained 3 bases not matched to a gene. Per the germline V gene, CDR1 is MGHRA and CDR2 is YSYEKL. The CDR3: CASSPRTGDTGELFF. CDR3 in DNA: TGCGCCAGCAGCCCGAGGACAGGGGACACCGGGGAGCTGTTTTTT.